What follows are 14 T cell receptor beta chains derived from one specimen sequenced in a study of blood T cell repertoires in COVID-19. Clones were read by immunoSEQ multiplex PCR, and TCRdb kept only the in-frame ones, dropping some. The data show some 120,000 clones, more than 65% seen once. Source material: peripheral blood. Receptors originate from a human donor in a cohort sampled during active COVID-19.

The rearrangement joins TRBV5-1 to TRBJ1-6; D may be TRBD1 (6 bases). Trimming took 4 bases from V and 7 from J, leaving 18 bases between them. This CDR3 contains 16 residues. Germline assignment: CDR1 SGHRS and CDR2 YFSETQ. The CDR3 protein is CASSATSAGVNSPLHF. In DNA, the CDR3 is TGCGCCAGCAGCGCGACCTCGGCAGGGGTCAATTCACCCCTCCACTTT.

This sequence joins TRBV4-1 and TRBJ2-1, with 8 bases that match TRBD2. Germline V gene sequence: CDR1 MGHRA, CDR2 YSYEKL. This CDR3 spans 17 amino acids. V shed 1 base, J shed 10 bases, and the junction held 15 bases outside the gene matches. The CDR3 nucleotides are TGCGCCAGCAGCCAAGCTATTTCCGGGACTAGTTCTCGAGAGCAGTTCTTC. Its protein is CASSQAISGTSSREQFF.

There are a few counts of this clone. The chain links TRBV28 to TRBJ2-7, with 12 positions matching TRBD2. V was clipped by 5 bases and J by 2 bases; unmatched bases: 7. The CDR3 has 16 amino acids. The V gene's germline CDR1 is MDHEN and CDR2 SYDVKM. CDR3 nucleotides: TGTGCCAGCAGTACCCGGACTAGCGGGACCCCCTACGAGCAGTACTTC. The encoded protein is CASSTRTSGTPYEQYF.

This sequence joins TRBV23-1 and TRBJ1-3; a weak D match, TRBD1 (6 bases). TRBV23-1 is an ORF, and what it does is uncertain. The CDR3 has 15 amino acids. V lost 2 bases, J lost 4 bases, and 12 bases lay in between. The CDR3 loop is CASSQQGSRGNTIYF. The CDR3 DNA reads as TGCGCCAGCAGTCAACAGGGGTCTCGCGGAAACACCATATATTTT.

The CDR3, as DNA: TGCGCCAGCAGCAGGGCGGGACAGGGGGAAGAGCAGTACTTC. This encodes CASSRAGQGEEQYF. The chain links TRBV5-1 to TRBJ2-7; 11 positions agree with TRBD1. Per germline, CDR1 SGHRS and CDR2 YFSETQ. After removal of 4 bases from V and 7 bases from J, the junction contained 7 bases not matched to a gene. The CDR3 is 14 residues long.

This chain uses TRBV11-3 with TRBJ2-1, with no clear D. This CDR3 comprises 14 residues. Germline V CDR1 and CDR2: SGHNT, YENEEA. The V gene lost 2 bases and the J gene lost 0 bases, with 5 bases spanning the gap. CDR3 in DNA: TGTGCCAGCAGCTTAACTAACTCCTACAATGAGCAGTTCTTC. Protein sequence: CASSLTNSYNEQFF. Filled out from reference TRBV11-3 and TRBJ2-1, the complete variable domain reads EAGVVQSPRYKIIEKKQPVAFWCNPISGHNTLYWYLQNLGQGPELLIRYENEEAVDDSQLPKDRFSAERLKGVDSTLKIQPAELGDSAVYLCASSLTNSYNEQFFGPGTRLTVL.

V is TRBV5-1 and J is TRBJ2-7; 12 bases map to TRBD1. Germline CDR1 is SGHRS and CDR2 is YFSETQ. The CDR3 sequence is 15 residues long. V trimming: 3 bases; J trimming: 4 bases; junction bases outside the gene matches: 5. The CDR3 protein is CASSWGQGANYEQYF. CDR3 coding DNA: TGCGCCAGCAGCTGGGGACAGGGGGCAAATTACGAGCAGTACTTC. The variable domain in full, with the rest retrieved from reference TRBV5-1 and TRBJ2-7, is KAGVTQTPRYLIKTRGQQVTLSCSPISGHRSVSWYQQTPGQGLQFLFEYFSETQRNKGNFPGRFSGRQFSNSRSEMNVSTLELGDSALYLCASSWGQGANYEQYFGPGTRLTVT.

The chain links TRBV30 to TRBJ2-3; no definite D call. CDR3 size: 14 residues. Germline V gene lookup returns CDR1 GTSNPN and CDR2 SVGIG (reference sequence). V was trimmed by 2 bases and J by 4 bases, leaving 13 bases between them. The CDR3: CAWSTGKGADTQYF. In DNA, the CDR3 is TGTGCCTGGAGTACGGGTAAAGGAGCAGATACGCAGTATTTT.

J is TRBJ1-1 and V is TRBV6-5; 10 bases line up with TRBD1. With V trimmed by 7 bases and J by 6 bases, 5 bases remained unmatched. The CDR3 has 13 amino acids. Germline values: CDR1 MNHEY, CDR2 SVGAGI. In DNA form, the CDR3 reads TGTGCCAGCAAACGGGACAGGGGCTCTGAAGCTTTCTTT. It is translated as CASKRDRGSEAFF.

The chain uses TRBV19 and TRBJ2-7; 10 bases line up with TRBD2. The CDR3 contains 16 residues. Germline values: CDR1 LNHDA, CDR2 SQIVND (reference sequence). V shed 3 bases and J 6 bases; nucleotides not matched to a gene: 11. The CDR3 DNA is TGTGCCAGTAGTATCCGACCGGGACTAGCGTTTGCCGAGCAGTACTTC. Translated: CASSIRPGLAFAEQYF.

J is TRBJ2-1 and V is TRBV19, with D unclear. Germline V gene sequence: CDR1 LNHDA, CDR2 SQIVND (reference sequence). The CDR3 has 11 amino acids. V dropped 2 bases and J dropped 8 bases, with 4 bases sitting between them. The CDR3 DNA sequence: TGTGCCAGTAGTATATCGTATGAGCAGTTCTTC. Protein sequence: CASSISYEQFF.

This clone was found once. This rearrangement joins TRBV27 to TRBJ2-1; TRBD2 matches at 9 bases. CDR1 is MNHEY, CDR2 SMNVEV, per germline (reference sequence). The CDR3 runs 14 residues. V shed 6 bases and J 4 bases; nucleotides not matched to a gene: 4. The CDR3 reads CASSRTSEYNEQFF. Written as DNA, the CDR3 is TGTGCCAGCAGCCGGACTAGCGAATACAATGAGCAGTTCTTC.

The chain is built from TRBV7-2 and TRBJ2-3, with TRBD1 as a possible D gene (6 bases). The V end was cut by 5 bases, the J end by 2 bases, with 23 bases between. The CDR3 is 18 amino acids. Per the germline V gene, CDR1 is SGHTA and CDR2 is FQGNSA. CDR3: CASSLTALGDNLTDTQYF. In DNA form, the CDR3 reads TGTGCCAGCAGCCTCACGGCGTTAGGGGACAACCTCACAGATACGCAGTATTTT.

The chain employs TRBV27 and TRBJ1-2, with TRBD1 matching over 7 bases. Germline values: CDR1 MNHEY, CDR2 SMNVEV (reference sequence). The junction had 9 bases not matched to a gene; V was cut back by 5 bases and J by 3 bases. CDR3 length: 15 amino acids. CDR3 amino acids: CASSPRNRGDYGYTF. CDR3 coding DNA: TGTGCCAGCAGTCCCCGCAACAGGGGCGACTATGGCTACACCTTC.